The 10 T cell receptor beta chains listed next were all sequenced from one sample in a study of blood T cell repertoires in COVID-19. Here immunoSEQ multiplex PCR was the method, and the copy in TCRdb shows in-frame clones only, minus some. The sample yields about 190,000 clones, approximately 90% seen once. The sample consisted of PBMCs or T cells enriched from blood (not recorded which). These receptors came from a middle-aged woman in a cohort exposed to, infected with or recovered from COVID-19 (not recorded which).

The chain links TRBV28 to TRBJ1-1; tentatively, D is TRBD1 (5 bases). CDR3 size: 16 residues. Germline loops: CDR1 MDHEN, CDR2 SYDVKM. Trimming cost V 2 bases and J 0 bases, with 13 bases left between them. The CDR3 nucleotides are TGTGCCAGCAGTTTAGGAGGGGCTGGGCTGAACACTGAAGCTTTCTTT. Its protein product is CASSLGGAGLNTEAFF.

The chain couples TRBV18 to TRBJ1-4; 7 bases match TRBD1. The ends lost 2 bases at V and 2 bases at J; junction bases unmatched: 5. Germline values: CDR1 KGHSH, CDR2 LQKENI. This CDR3 comprises 16 residues. The CDR3 nucleotides read TGTGCCAGCTCACCAACAGGGGTGGCGACTAATGAAAAACTGTTTTTT. This codes for CASSPTGVATNEKLFF.

This clone came up once. The gene calls are TRBV12-3 or TRBV12-4 and TRBJ2-7; 9 bases are a match to TRBD2. The CDR3 loop spans 13 amino acids. After removal of 7 bases from V and 1 base from J, the junction contained 2 bases not matched to a gene. In DNA, the CDR3 is TGTGCCAGCACTAGCGGGGCTTCCTACGAGCAGTACTTC. This encodes CASTSGASYEQYF.

V usage is TRBV12-5 and J usage is TRBJ2-2; D remains ambiguous. The CDR3 extends over 14 amino acids. Germline values: CDR1 LGHNT, CDR2 FRNRAP. The V end was cut by 2 bases, the J end by 1 base, with 5 bases between. The CDR3 DNA reads as TGTGCTAGTGGTTTGTGGCAGAACACCGGGGAGCTGTTTTTT. It encodes CASGLWQNTGELFF.

The chain employs TRBV19 and TRBJ2-7, with 9 bases matching TRBD1. CDR3 length: 19 amino acids. Germline V gives CDR1 LNHDA, CDR2 SQIVND (reference sequence). The V and J ends lost 5 bases and 0 bases, in that order; junction bases with no gene match: 17. The DNA of the CDR3 is TGTGCCAGTAGTGCGCAGACAGGGGGGCGGGGGACCGGCTCCTACGAGCAGTACTTC. Translating it yields CASSAQTGGRGTGSYEQYF.

The rearrangement uses TRBV7-9 and TRBJ1-2, with 9 positions matching TRBD1. V lost 1 base to trimming and J lost 7 bases; unmatched junction nucleotides: 7. This CDR3 comprises 15 residues. Germline lookup yields CDR1 SEHNR and CDR2 FQNEAQ (reference sequence). The CDR3: CASSLVGTGMAGYTF. CDR3 in DNA: TGTGCCAGCAGCTTAGTGGGGACAGGGATGGCTGGCTACACCTTC.

The J gene is TRBJ1-1, the V gene TRBV6-5; D call uncertain. This CDR3 comprises 15 residues. CDR1 and CDR2 (germline): MNHEY, SVGAGI. V lost 5 bases and J 0 bases, leaving 13 bases between the germline ends. CDR3 residues: CASSKREPVNTEAFF. CDR3 bases: TGTGCCAGCAGTAAGCGGGAGCCGGTGAACACTGAAGCTTTCTTT.

This chain links TRBV5-1 with TRBJ2-7; possibly TRBD2 for D (5 bases). V was cut by 3 bases and J by 0 bases, with 19 bases left in between. The germline CDR1 and CDR2 sequences are SGHRS and YFSETQ. This CDR3 has 17 residues. The CDR3 protein is CASSSPPPLANSYEQYF. In DNA, the CDR3 is TGCGCCAGCAGCTCACCCCCTCCGCTAGCAAACTCCTACGAGCAGTACTTC.

V is TRBV14 and J is TRBJ1-2; 8 bases are a match to TRBD1. The CDR3 is 16 amino acids. In germline, CDR1 is SGHDN, CDR2 FVKESK. J lost 5 bases, V lost 0 bases, and 8 bases had no gene match. The CDR3 loop reads CASSQDREGQVYGYTF. CDR3 nucleotides: TGTGCCAGCAGCCAAGATAGAGAGGGACAGGTTTATGGCTACACCTTC.

Remarks on this clone: The sample contains more than one DNA sequence encoding this CDR3. V usage is TRBV20-1 and J usage is TRBJ2-7; 11 bases line up with TRBD2. With 6 bases clipped from V and 6 bases from J, the junction kept 7 bases outside the gene matches. The CDR3 runs 13 residues. CDR1 is DFQATT and CDR2 is SNEGSKA in the germline V gene (reference sequence). CDR3 residues: CSASSGGAGEQYF. CDR3 nucleotide sequence: TGCAGTGCGAGTAGCGGGGGGGCAGGCGAGCAGTACTTC.